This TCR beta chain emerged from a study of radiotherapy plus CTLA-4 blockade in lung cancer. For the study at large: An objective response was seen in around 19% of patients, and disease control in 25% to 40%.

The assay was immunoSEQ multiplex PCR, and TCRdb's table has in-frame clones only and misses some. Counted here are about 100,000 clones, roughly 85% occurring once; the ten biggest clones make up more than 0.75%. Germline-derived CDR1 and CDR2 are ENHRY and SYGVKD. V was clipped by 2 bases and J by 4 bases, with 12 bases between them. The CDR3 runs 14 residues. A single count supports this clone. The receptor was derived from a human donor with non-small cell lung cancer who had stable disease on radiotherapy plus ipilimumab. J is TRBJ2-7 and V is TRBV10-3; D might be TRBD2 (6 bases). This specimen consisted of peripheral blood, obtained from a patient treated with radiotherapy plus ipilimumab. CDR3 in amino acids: CAISEVDSGYEQYF. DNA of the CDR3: TGTGCCATCAGTGAGGTGGATAGCGGATACGAGCAGTACTTC.